The entry below gives a single TCR beta chain sequence along with its context. Its cognate antigen has yet to be identified. Base quality data are lacking; no much larger clone is found one base away. The cohort was made up of 650 to 700 healthy bone marrow donors. At the time of sampling, all cohort members were nominally healthy, though unrecorded immune exposures were likely present. The donor tested CMV seropositive, placing the donor among the 289 seropositive members of the cohort. Every donor gave a peripheral blood sample, and the peripheral blood mononuclear cells from that sample were used for TCR beta sequencing. Genomic DNA extraction from the blood cell samples was performed with the Qiagen DNeasy Blood Extraction Kit. Library prep was done by the immunoSEQ multiplex PCR assay. The multiplex PCR relied on a mix of 60 forward primers for TCR Vbeta segments and 13 reverse primers for TCR Jbeta segments. The CDR3 region of rearranged TCR beta genes was amplified from genomic DNA with a multiplex PCR assay. On the Illumina HiSeq System, the amplified TCR beta libraries were sequenced as 87-base-pair reads. The authors processed their data as follows. Across the 700 or so repertoires, a later analysis counted approximately 83 million unique TCR beta chains, roughly 11 million of which were shared by at least two donors. A nearest-neighbor algorithm error-corrected the raw reads and collapsed the reads into unique sequences, merging closely related sequences to remove PCR and sequencing errors. To assign V, D and J gene segments, CDR3 sequences were aligned to IMGT reference sequences. For a sequence to be retained, a match of at least six nucleotides to both a V gene segment and a J gene segment was required. Rearrangements were called productive when the CDR3 lacked stop codons and stayed in frame with V and J; all others were non-productive. CDR3 was defined by IMGT convention, running from the second conserved V-encoded cysteine to the conserved J-encoded phenylalanine. In an earlier analysis of around 570 of the donors, sequences lacking an unambiguous match to a single V gene segment were excluded. An earlier analysis of around 600 of the donors classified V segments as functional when productive rearrangements were above 56.7% and as segregating when the standard deviation between donors was above 5%. To diagnose cytomegalovirus status from the catalog of TCR beta chain sequences, a statistical classification framework was built. V and J gene assignment, in a later analysis, came from comparing TCR nucleotide sequences with IMGT/GENE-DB human TR gene sequences. A later analysis assigned CDR3 sequences and most-parsimonious VDJ recombination scenarios with the TCRdist pipeline. A later analysis defined each TCR beta chain by its CDR3 amino acid sequence plus V-gene family, and excluded reads lacking a unique V-gene family. In a later analysis, 550 to 650 highly shared, low-generation-probability nucleotide sequences were removed to address suspected cross-contamination and a sequencing artifact. In a later analysis, a clonal expansion index for each public chain was calculated from normalized within-repertoire ranks of inferred template counts. Generation probabilities in a later analysis came from a VDJ recombination model fitted to out-of-frame rearrangements, and those results were checked against IGoR. In a later analysis, hypergeometric tests were used to score TCR-TCR, TCR-HLA and TCR-CMV co-occurrence, with a repertoire-size bias correction applied to TCR pairs. In a later analysis, false discovery rates were estimated by permuting HLA or CMV assignments 20 times. In a later analysis, co-occurring TCRs were grouped with DBSCAN, and TCRdist sequence similarity was added when clustering was performed within HLA-allele-positive subsets. Repertoires with fewer than 30,000 or more than 120,000 public chains, plus five repertoires with anomalous nucleotide sharing, were excluded from co-occurrence clustering. TCRdb stores this immuneACCESS table with in-frame sequences only. Part of the clones is absent; in the studies checked, under half of the shortfall reflects unresolved V genes, and no reason is known for the rest. That table furnishes V, J and clone size, whereas the DNA furnished D and trimming. This sample lists tens of thousands of clones; around 82% were detected once. Of the sample, over 9.5% falls within the top ten clones.

The sample belongs to a study of cytomegalovirus exposure and HLA in healthy donors (dated 2017 in TCRdb). Notes on the research overall: According to an earlier analysis of around 600 of the donors, about 190 million T cells yielded roughly 110 million unique TCR beta sequences and about 300 Gb of sequence data. Approximately 300 gigabases of sequencing data and approximately 84 million unique TCR sequences were included in an early release covering about 700 HLA-typed donors. Of the 300 to 450 genotyped donors, 65% to 90% were placed in the genetic ancestry cluster associated with self-reported Caucasian donors. The aim of the study was to test whether cataloging public T cell receptors could identify signatures of past pathogen exposure. The study profiled the T cell repertoires of about 720 subjects by immunosequencing and related them to cytomegalovirus serostatus. Besides the first cohort of 550 to 750 subjects, a separate validation cohort made up of roughly 120 different subjects was used. The study combined high-throughput TCR immunosequencing, statistical association of individual TCRs with disease status, and machine learning to predict cytomegalovirus infection status. A later analysis re-analyzed previously published TCR beta repertoires from roughly 630 donors and added high-resolution HLA genotyping to study TCR occurrence patterns. Rather than using new phenotypic data, the later analysis identified candidate immune exposures from TCR beta sequences and from how often those sequences occurred across donors. In an earlier analysis of a few hundred of the donors, high-throughput TCR beta sequencing was used to judge whether each TCR beta V gene segment behaved as functional or pseudogenic. Donor age, sex, ethnicity and CMV serostatus were collected together with the repertoire data. A later genetic analysis used genome-wide SNP genotypes for about 65% of the 666 donors, treating that subset as a discovery cohort. Every repertoire in the discovery cohort had been generated on one and the same sequencing platform. HLA typing included class I and class II loci at four-digit resolution. The number of typed donors differed by locus: 629-630 for A, B, C, DRB1 and DQB1; 500 to 550 for DQA1; 606 for DPA1; and around 470 for DPB1. About five DR-DQ haplotypes were treated as single units for association and clustering because of strong linkage in the cohort. On average, 235,054 unique TCR beta nucleotide sequences were sequenced per donor among more than 350 genotyped donors of the cohort, with roughly 19% of those sequences being non-productive.

The paper's findings and limits, for the study overall: A total of 150 to 200 TCR beta chains were listed by the study as associated with cytomegalovirus. Most CMV-associated TCR beta chains appeared to be HLA-restricted in a later analysis, and the HLA associations seemed to be driven largely by CMV exposure. According to the authors, the approach could potentially be generalized to other disease states and immunological phenotypes. Specific HLA alleles were associated with 15,000 to 20,000 TCR beta sequences at a false discovery rate of 0.05 in a later analysis. Correlated functional status among segregating V segments might reflect linkage disequilibrium, but an unknown experimental factor could not be ruled out. V-gene and J-gene trimming of TCR beta chains was associated with a missense DCLRE1C variant in a later genetic analysis, and the association was replicated in an independent cohort. In a later genetic analysis, fewer N-insertions in productive TCRs were reported among donors in an Asian-associated ancestry cluster than the roughly 700-donor mean. This cohort had only TCR beta chains sequenced, and the lack of alpha or paired-chain data limited which features could be detected. When HLA alleles, especially DR and DQ, strongly co-occurred, attributing TCR associations to individual alleles was difficult. Because the 87-base-pair reads could not distinguish some IMGT-functional V segments, including TRBV6-2 and TRBV6-3, those segments were excluded. HLA typing was unavailable for some donors at each locus, so association tests used only the typed subset. A cluster of highly shared sequence variants was judged likely to be a technical artifact of the sequencing pipeline. In a later analysis, the rate of TCR association differed among HLA loci, with DRB1 alleles having the most associated TCRs and HLA-C alleles having the fewest. In an earlier analysis of about 600 of the donors, most TCR beta V segments appeared in productive rearrangements about 87% or about 30% of the time, broadly matching IMGT annotations. A few of the identified cytomegalovirus-associated TCR beta chains were confirmed in vitro to be specific for cytomegalovirus antigens. According to a later analysis, parvovirus B19, influenza, CMV and Epstein-Barr virus appeared linked to several top co-occurrence clusters. The classifier was reported to diagnose cytomegalovirus status with high specificity and sensitivity in both the original and validation cohorts. CMV serostatus was the only immune exposure information available for the cohort. Because counts were too low, roughly 16 rarely observed V segments, including chromosome 9 orphons, were excluded from the earlier analysis of several hundred of the donors. In a later analysis, HLA-associated TCR beta chains were found to be more clonally expanded and to have lower generation probabilities than equally common non-associated chains. A further reported finding was that TCR beta sequences accurately predicted the HLA-A and HLA-B alleles for most subjects in the first cohort. Sequencing depth was assumed to be roughly uniform across donors in the presence/absence analyses, though that assumption may not hold. Across donors, most TCR sequences were observed very rarely, whereas some public TCRs were present in many individuals.

CDR1 and CDR2, looked up from the germline V gene (reference sequence), are SEHNR and FQNEAQ. V lost 1 base and J lost 7 bases; the stretch between them is 7 bases long. From its cysteine to its phenylalanine, the CDR3 spans 13 amino acids. Only the CDR3 part of the read is kept: 39 bases, read in frame from the first base. The clonotype originates from a woman aged 18-29 years in good health and CMV-seropositive. The V and J genes are TRBV7-9 and TRBJ2-2; the D gene is perhaps TRBD1, on 6 matching bases. The specimen sequenced was PBMCs. The CDR3 sequence is CASSLEGGGELFF. The base sequence is TGTGCCAGCAGCTTAGAAGGGGGCGGGGAGCTGTTTTTT.